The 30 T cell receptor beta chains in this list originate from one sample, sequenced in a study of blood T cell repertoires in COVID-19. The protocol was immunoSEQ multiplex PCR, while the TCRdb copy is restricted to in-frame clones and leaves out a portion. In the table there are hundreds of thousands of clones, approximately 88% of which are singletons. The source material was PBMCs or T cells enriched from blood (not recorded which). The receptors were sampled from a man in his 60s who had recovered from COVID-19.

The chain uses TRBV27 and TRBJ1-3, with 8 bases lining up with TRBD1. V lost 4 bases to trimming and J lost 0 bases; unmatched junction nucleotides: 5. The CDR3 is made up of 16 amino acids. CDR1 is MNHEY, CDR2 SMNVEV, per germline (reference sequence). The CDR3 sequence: CASSSYRGASGNTIYF. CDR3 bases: TGTGCCAGCAGTTCGTACAGGGGGGCCTCTGGAAACACCATATATTTT.

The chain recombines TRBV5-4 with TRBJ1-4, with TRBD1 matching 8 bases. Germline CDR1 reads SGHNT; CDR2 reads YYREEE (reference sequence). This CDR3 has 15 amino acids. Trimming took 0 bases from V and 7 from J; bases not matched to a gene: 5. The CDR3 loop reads CASSLDRTGSEKLFF. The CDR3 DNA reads TGTGCCAGCAGCTTGGACAGGACAGGGAGTGAAAAACTGTTTTTT.

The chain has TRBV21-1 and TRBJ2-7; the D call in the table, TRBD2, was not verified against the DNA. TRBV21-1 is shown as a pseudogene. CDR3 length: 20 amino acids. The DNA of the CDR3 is TGTGCCAGCAGCAAAGGGGACGGTGCGGGAAGGGCCTTGGGATCCTACGAGCAGTACTTC. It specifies CASSKGDGAGRALGSYEQYF.

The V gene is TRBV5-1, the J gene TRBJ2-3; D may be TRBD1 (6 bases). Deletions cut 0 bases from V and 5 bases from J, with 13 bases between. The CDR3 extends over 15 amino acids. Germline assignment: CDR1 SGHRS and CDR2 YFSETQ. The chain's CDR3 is CASSLVVQGEDTQYF. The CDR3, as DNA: TGCGCCAGCAGCTTGGTAGTACAGGGAGAAGATACGCAGTATTTT.

The CDR3 spells CSAAEVDTQYF. The CDR3, as DNA: TGCAGTGCTGCGGAAGTGGATACGCAGTATTTT. The rearrangement joins TRBV20-1 to TRBJ2-3, with D uncertain. This CDR3 comprises 11 residues. Germline values: CDR1 DFQATT, CDR2 SNEGSKA (reference sequence). V was pared by 5 bases and J by 6 bases, with 9 bases between.

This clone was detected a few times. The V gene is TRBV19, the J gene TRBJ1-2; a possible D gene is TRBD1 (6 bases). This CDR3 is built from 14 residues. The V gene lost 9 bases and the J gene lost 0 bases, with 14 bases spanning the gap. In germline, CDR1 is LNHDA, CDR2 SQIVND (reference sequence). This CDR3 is CASKSGQTNYGYTF. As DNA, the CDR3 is TGTGCCAGCAAGAGTGGACAGACTAACTATGGCTACACCTTC.

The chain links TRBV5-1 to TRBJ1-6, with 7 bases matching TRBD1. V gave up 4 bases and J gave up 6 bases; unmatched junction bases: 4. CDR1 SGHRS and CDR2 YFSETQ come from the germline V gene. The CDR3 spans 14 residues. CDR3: CASSTRDSNSPLHF. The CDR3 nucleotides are TGCGCCAGCAGCACACGGGACAGTAATTCACCCCTCCACTTT.

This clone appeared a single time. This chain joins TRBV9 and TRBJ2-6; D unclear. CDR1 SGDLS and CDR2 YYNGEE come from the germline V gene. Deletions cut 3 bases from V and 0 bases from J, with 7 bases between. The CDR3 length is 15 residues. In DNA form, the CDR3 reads TGTGCCAGCAGCGGGGCTTACTCTGGGGCCAACGTCCTGACTTTC. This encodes CASSGAYSGANVLTF.

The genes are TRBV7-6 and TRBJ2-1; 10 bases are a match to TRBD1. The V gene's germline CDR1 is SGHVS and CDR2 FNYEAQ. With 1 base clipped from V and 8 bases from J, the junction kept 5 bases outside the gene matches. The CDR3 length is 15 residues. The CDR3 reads CASSLVRTGGHEQFF. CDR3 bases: TGTGCCAGCAGCTTAGTTCGGACAGGGGGACATGAGCAGTTCTTC.

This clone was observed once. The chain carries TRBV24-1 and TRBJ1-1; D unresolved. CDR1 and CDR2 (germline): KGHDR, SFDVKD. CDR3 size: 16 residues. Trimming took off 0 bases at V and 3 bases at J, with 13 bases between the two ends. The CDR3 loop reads CATSDLGRVVDTEAFF. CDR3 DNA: TGTGCCACCAGTGATTTGGGGAGGGTAGTAGACACTGAAGCTTTCTTT.

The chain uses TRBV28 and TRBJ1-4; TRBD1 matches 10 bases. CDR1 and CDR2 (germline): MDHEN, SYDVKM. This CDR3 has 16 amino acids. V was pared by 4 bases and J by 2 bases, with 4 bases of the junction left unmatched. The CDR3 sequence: CASSSTGGGTNEKLFF. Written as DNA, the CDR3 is TGTGCCAGCAGTTCGACAGGGGGCGGCACTAATGAAAAACTGTTTTTT.

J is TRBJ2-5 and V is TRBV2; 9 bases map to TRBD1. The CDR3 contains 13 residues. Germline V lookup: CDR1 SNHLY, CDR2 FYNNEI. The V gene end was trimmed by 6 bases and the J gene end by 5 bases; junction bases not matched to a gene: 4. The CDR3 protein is CASREGQGETQYF. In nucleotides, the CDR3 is TGTGCCAGCAGGGAGGGACAGGGTGAGACCCAGTACTTC.

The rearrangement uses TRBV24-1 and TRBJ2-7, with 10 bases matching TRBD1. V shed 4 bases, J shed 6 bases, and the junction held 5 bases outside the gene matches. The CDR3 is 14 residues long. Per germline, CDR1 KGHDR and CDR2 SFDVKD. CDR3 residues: CATSEPGTGAEQYF. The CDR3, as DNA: TGTGCCACCAGTGAGCCCGGGACAGGGGCCGAGCAGTACTTC.

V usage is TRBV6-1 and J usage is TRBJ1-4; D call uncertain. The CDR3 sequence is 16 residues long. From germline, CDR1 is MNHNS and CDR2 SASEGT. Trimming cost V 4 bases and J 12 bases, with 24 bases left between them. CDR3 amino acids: CASSAPGRHSRRELFF. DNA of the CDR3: TGTGCCAGCAGTGCCCCCGGCCGACATTCCCGGAGGGAACTGTTTTTT.

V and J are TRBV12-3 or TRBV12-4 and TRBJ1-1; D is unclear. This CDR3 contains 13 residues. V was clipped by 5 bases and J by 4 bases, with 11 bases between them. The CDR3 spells CASSPLRVTEAFF. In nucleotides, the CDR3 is TGTGCCAGCAGTCCTTTACGGGTCACTGAAGCTTTCTTT.

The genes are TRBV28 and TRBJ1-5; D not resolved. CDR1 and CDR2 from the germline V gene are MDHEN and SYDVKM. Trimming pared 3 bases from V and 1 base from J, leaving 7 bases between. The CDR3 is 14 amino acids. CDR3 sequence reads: CASSFLRSNQPQHF. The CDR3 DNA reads TGTGCCAGCAGTTTCCTTCGGAGCAATCAGCCCCAGCATTTT.

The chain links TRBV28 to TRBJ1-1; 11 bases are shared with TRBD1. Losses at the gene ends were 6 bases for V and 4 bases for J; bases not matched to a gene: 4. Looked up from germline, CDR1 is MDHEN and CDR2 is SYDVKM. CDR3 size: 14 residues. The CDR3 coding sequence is TGTGCCAGCAGGACGGGGACAGGGGGCACTGAAGCTTTCTTT. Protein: CASRTGTGGTEAFF.

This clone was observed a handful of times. In DNA, the CDR3 is TGTGCCAGCAGTCTCCTGCCCCTATTAGCGGGAGAGAAAGAGACCCAGTACTTC. It translates to CASSLLPLLAGEKETQYF. The chain links TRBV11-2 to TRBJ2-5, with 9 bases that match TRBD2. This CDR3 is 18 amino acids long. Trimming at V came to 6 bases and at J to 3 bases, leaving 17 bases not matched to a gene. CDR1 is SGHAT and CDR2 is FQNNGV in the germline V gene.

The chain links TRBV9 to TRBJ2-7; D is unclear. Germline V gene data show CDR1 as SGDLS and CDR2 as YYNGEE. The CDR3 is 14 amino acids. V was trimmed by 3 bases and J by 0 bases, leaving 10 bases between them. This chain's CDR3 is CASSAYGDSYEQYF. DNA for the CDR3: TGTGCCAGCAGCGCCTACGGTGACTCCTACGAGCAGTACTTC.

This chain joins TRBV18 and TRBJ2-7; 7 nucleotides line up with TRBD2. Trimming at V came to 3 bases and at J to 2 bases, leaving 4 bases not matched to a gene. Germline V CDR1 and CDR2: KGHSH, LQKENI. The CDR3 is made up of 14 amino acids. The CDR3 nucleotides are TGTGCCAGCTCACCGGGGCGGGAGCCCTACGAGCAGTACTTC. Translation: CASSPGREPYEQYF. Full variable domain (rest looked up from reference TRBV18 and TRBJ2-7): NAGVMQNPRHLVRRRGQEARLRCSPMKGHSHVYWYRQLPEEGLKFMVYLQKENIIDESGMPKERFSAEFPKEGPSILRIQQVVRGDSAAYFCASSPGREPYEQYFGPGTRLTVT.

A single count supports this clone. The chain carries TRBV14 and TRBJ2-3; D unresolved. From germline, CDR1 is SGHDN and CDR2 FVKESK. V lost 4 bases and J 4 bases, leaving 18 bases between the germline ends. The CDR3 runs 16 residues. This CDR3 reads CASSPHTSFGSDTQYF. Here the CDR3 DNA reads TGTGCCAGCAGCCCTCACACAAGCTTCGGGTCAGATACGCAGTATTTT.

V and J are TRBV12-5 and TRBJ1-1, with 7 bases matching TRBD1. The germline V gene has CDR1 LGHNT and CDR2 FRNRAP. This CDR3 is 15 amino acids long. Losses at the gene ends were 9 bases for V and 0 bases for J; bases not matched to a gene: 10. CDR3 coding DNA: TGTGCTAGGACCCGGGACAGAAACATGAACACTGAAGCTTTCTTT. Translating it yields CARTRDRNMNTEAFF.

CDR3 sequence reads: CASSPLGSGRAYNEQFF. CDR3 sequence (DNA): TGTGCCAGCTCGCCCCTCGGTAGCGGGAGGGCCTACAATGAGCAGTTCTTC. This chain uses TRBV18 with TRBJ2-1; 11 bases align to TRBD2. The V and J ends lost 6 bases and 2 bases, in that order; junction bases with no gene match: 9. CDR1 KGHSH and CDR2 LQKENI come from the germline V gene. The CDR3 runs to 17 residues.

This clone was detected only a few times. The CDR3, as DNA: TGTGCCAGCAGCGTAGAGGCAGGGGGCTTGAATGAAAAACTGTTTTTT. Amino acid sequence: CASSVEAGGLNEKLFF. V gene TRBV9 combines with J gene TRBJ1-4, with 8 positions matching TRBD1. V trimming: 0 bases; J trimming: 5 bases; junction bases outside the gene matches: 6. Germline V lookup: CDR1 SGDLS, CDR2 YYNGEE. The CDR3 is 16 residues long.

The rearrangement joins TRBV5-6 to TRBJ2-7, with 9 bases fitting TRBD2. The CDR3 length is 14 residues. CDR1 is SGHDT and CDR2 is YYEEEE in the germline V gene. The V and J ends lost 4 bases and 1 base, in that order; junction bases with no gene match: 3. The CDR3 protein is CASSVSGSSYEQYF. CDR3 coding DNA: TGTGCCAGCAGCGTTAGCGGGAGTTCCTACGAGCAGTACTTC.

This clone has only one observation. This CDR3 is CAVGGQTSYEQYF. Written as DNA, the CDR3 is TGTGCCGTGGGGGGACAGACCTCCTACGAGCAGTACTTC. The chain uses TRBV10-3 and TRBJ2-7; D is possibly TRBD1 (7 bases). The CDR3 has 13 residues. Looked up from germline, CDR1 is ENHRY and CDR2 is SYGVKD. Trimming stripped 11 bases from V and 0 bases from J, with 14 bases between.

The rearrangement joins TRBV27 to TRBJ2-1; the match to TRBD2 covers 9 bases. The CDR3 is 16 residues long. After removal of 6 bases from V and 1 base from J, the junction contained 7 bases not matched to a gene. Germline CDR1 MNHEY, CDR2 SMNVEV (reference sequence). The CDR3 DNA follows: TGTGCCAGCAGAACAACGACTAGCGGTTCCTACAATGAGCAGTTCTTC. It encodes CASRTTTSGSYNEQFF.

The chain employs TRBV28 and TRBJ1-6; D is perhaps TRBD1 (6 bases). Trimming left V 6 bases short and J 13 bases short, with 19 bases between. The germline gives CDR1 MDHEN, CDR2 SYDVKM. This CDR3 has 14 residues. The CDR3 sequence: CASSLASQGMPLHF. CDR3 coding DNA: TGTGCCAGCAGCCTCGCCTCACAGGGAATGCCCCTCCACTTT.

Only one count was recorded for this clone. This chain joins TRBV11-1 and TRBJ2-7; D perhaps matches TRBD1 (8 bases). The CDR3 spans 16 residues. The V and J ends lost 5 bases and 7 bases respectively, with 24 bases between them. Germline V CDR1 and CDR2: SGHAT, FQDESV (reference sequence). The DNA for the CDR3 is TGTGCCAGCAGCCTCTTGGGTCGGGACTACAGGGGGGAGCAGTACTTC. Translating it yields CASSLLGRDYRGEQYF.

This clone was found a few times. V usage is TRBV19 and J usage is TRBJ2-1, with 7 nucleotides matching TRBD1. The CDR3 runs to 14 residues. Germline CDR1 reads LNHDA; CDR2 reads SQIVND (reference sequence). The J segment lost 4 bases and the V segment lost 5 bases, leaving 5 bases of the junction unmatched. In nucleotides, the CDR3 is TGTGCCAGTAGTGAGGGACAGCCTTACAATGAGCAGTTCTTC. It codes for CASSEGQPYNEQFF.